This T cell receptor (beta chain) was recorded in a study of graft-versus-host responses after intestinal transplantation. Across the whole study: The recipients all started with anti-thymocyte globulin induction and then took tacrolimus and steroids for 3 to 4 years. General observations from the study: Early post-transplant declines in HvG were associated with peak levels of circulating GvH clones.

Notes on this clone: Its antigen is currently unknown.

The data were produced by immunoSEQ multiplex PCR, yet TCRdb's version contains in-frame clones alone and is incomplete. The repertoire includes tens of thousands of clones, about 95% of them detected once, and about 0.55% sits in the top ten. Trimming shortened V by 2 bases and J by 6 bases, and 7 bases separated the two germline ends. The CDR3 is made up of 12 amino acids. Per germline, CDR1 SEHNR and CDR2 FQNEAQ (reference sequence). Specimen: unstimulated CD8+ T cells sorted from spleen or lymph node cells, collected before transplant. The chain links TRBV7-9 to TRBJ1-1, with D unclear. This clonotype originated in a human donor who was the organ donor for an intestinal transplant. The chain's CDR3 is CASSLWTAEAFF. The CDR3 region has the DNA TGTGCCAGCAGCTTATGGACGGCTGAAGCTTTCTTT. Variable domain in full (rest from reference TRBV7-9 and TRBJ1-1): DTGVSQNPRHKITKRGQNVTFRCDPISEHNRLYWYRQTLGQGPEFLTYFQNEAQLEKSRLLSDRFSAERPKGSFSTLEIQRTEQGDSAMYLCASSLWTAEAFFGQGTRLTVV.